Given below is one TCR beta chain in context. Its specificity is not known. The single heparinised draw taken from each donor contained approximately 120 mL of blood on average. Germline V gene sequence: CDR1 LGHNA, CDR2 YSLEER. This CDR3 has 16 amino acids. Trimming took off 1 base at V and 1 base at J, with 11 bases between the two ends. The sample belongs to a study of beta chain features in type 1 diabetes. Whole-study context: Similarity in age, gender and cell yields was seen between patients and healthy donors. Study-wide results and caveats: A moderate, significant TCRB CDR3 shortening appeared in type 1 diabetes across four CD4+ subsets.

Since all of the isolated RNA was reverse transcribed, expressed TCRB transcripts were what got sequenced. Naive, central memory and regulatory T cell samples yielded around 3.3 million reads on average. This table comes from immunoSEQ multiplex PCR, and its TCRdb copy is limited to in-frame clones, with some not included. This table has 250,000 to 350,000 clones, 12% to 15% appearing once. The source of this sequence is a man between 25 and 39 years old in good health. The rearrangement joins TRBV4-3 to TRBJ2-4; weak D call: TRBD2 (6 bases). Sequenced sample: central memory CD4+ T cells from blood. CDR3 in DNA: TGCGCCAGCAGCCAAGGAGTGCGGGGCGCCAAAAACATTCAGTACTTC. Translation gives CASSQGVRGAKNIQYF.